These 7 T cell receptor beta chains came from one sample sequenced in a study of blood T cell repertoires in COVID-19. Assay: immunoSEQ multiplex PCR; the TCRdb copy retains only in-frame clones and omits some. The profile shows 300,000 to 400,000 clones, about 90% of them singletons. Source material: PBMCs or T cells enriched from blood (not recorded which). Receptors originate from a woman in her 30s who had recovered from COVID-19.

The chain combines TRBV7-8 with TRBJ1-5; 7 bases are a match to TRBD1. This CDR3 region has 18 residues. The V segment lost 1 base and the J segment 0 bases; nucleotides outside the gene matches: 9. Germline values: CDR1 SGHVS, CDR2 FQNEAQ. CDR3 region: CASSLVGRGEHSNQPQHF. For the CDR3, the DNA is TGTGCCAGCAGCTTAGTCGGCAGGGGGGAACATAGCAATCAGCCCCAGCATTTT.

The gene calls are TRBV6-2 or TRBV6-3 and TRBJ2-3; 15 nucleotides line up with TRBD2. The CDR3 is 16 amino acids. The germline V gene has CDR1 MNHEY and CDR2 SVGEGT. Trimming at V came to 6 bases and at J to 3 bases, leaving 4 bases not matched to a gene. CDR3 DNA sequence: TGTGCCAGCAGCGGTGGACTAGCGGGGGGGACAGATACGCAGTATTTT. This gives the protein CASSGGLAGGTDTQYF.

The rearrangement joins TRBV10-3 to TRBJ1-1, with D possibly being TRBD1 (5 bases). CDR3 length: 15 amino acids. V lost 4 bases and J lost 6, with 18 bases in between. Germline V gene data show CDR1 as ENHRY and CDR2 as SYGVKD. CDR3 coding DNA: TGTGCCATCAGTGGGGCGGGGCGCGGGGGGTCTGAAGCTTTCTTT. Encoded protein: CAISGAGRGGSEAFF.

The rearrangement joins TRBV5-1 to TRBJ1-1; 10 bases align to TRBD1. With V trimmed by 2 bases and J by 0 bases, 10 bases remained unmatched. Germline-derived CDR1 and CDR2 are SGHRS and YFSETQ. The CDR3 runs 18 residues. CDR3 in amino acids: CASSFAGQGRTMNTEAFF. The CDR3 nucleotides are TGCGCCAGCAGCTTCGCGGGACAGGGGAGGACTATGAACACTGAAGCTTTCTTT.

The sample holds one count of this clone. The J gene is TRBJ2-1, the V gene TRBV6-5; possible D gene TRBD2, 7 bases. Germline V gene data show CDR1 as MNHEY and CDR2 as SVGAGI. The CDR3 runs to 14 residues. The V end was cut by 7 bases, the J end by 5 bases, with 15 bases between. This CDR3 is CASNGGAGHNEQFF. The DNA for the CDR3 is TGTGCCAGCAATGGGGGGGCCGGGCACAATGAGCAGTTCTTC.

This chain connects TRBV5-8 to TRBJ1-5; 7 bases agree with TRBD1. Trimming took 2 bases from V and 4 from J; bases not matched to a gene: 9. Per germline, CDR1 SGHTS and CDR2 YDEGEE. The CDR3 contains 16 residues. The CDR3 DNA sequence: TGTGCCAGCAGCTTCGGACAGGTGGGGGCAAATCAGCCCCAGCATTTT. It encodes CASSFGQVGANQPQHF.

The V gene is TRBV2, the J gene TRBJ2-2; 7 nucleotides match TRBD1. CDR1 and CDR2 (germline): SNHLY, FYNNEI. The CDR3 covers 15 residues. J lost 1 base, V lost 3 bases, and 2 bases had no gene match. CDR3 nucleotide sequence: TGTGCCAGCAGTGAGAACAGGGGGAACACCGGGGAGCTGTTTTTT. Translation gives CASSENRGNTGELFF.